The clone carrying this TCR beta chain came up once. This specimen comes from a study of cytomegalovirus exposure and HLA in healthy donors. CDR1 and CDR2 from the germline V gene are SGDLS and YYNGEE. V was clipped by 0 bases and J by 3 bases, with 10 bases between them. The CDR3 loop spans 15 amino acids. Libraries were prepared by immunoSEQ multiplex PCR; TCRdb keeps only in-frame clonotypes and omits some of them. Here the sample spans fewer than 150,000 clones, approximately 84% being singletons. The source is a man aged 25-45 years in good health and CMV-seropositive. The sequenced sample consisted of PBMCs. The V and J genes are TRBV9 and TRBJ2-1, with a weak D call TRBD2 (5 bases). CDR3 amino acids: CASSVVSGLYNEQFF. The CDR3 coding sequence is TGTGCCAGCAGCGTAGTAAGCGGACTCTACAATGAGCAGTTCTTC.